The 7 T cell receptor beta chains in this list originate from one sample, sequenced in a study of OX40 agonist ivuxolimab in advanced cancers. TCRdb's copy holds only in-frame clones and misses some; the assay was immunoSEQ multiplex PCR. The profile shows over 50,000 clones, 65% to 90% of them singletons. The sequences come from CD4+ or CD8+ T cells sorted from blood, collected in a trial of the OX40 agonist ivuxolimab. The receptor source for this set is an adult with an advanced solid tumor such as melanoma, head and neck, liver or kidney cancer.

This clone has a handful of counts. The chain links TRBV18 to TRBJ1-6, with TRBD1 identical over 9 bases. Per germline, CDR1 KGHSH and CDR2 LQKENI. The CDR3 covers 14 residues. V gave up 2 bases and J gave up 11 bases; unmatched junction bases: 4. The CDR3 DNA follows: TGTGCCAGCTCACCAGAGGGACAGGGTACACCCCTCCACTTT. Its protein product is CASSPEGQGTPLHF.

J is TRBJ2-7 and V is TRBV20-1; D possibly corresponds to TRBD2 (5 bases). Germline V gene lookup returns CDR1 DFQATT and CDR2 SNEGSKA (reference sequence). The CDR3 consists of 10 residues. Trimming shortened V by 5 bases and J by 7 bases, and 9 bases separated the two germline ends. The CDR3 loop is CSALGSEQYF. In DNA form, the CDR3 reads TGCAGTGCTCTGGGGAGTGAGCAGTACTTC.

V usage is TRBV5-1 and J usage is TRBJ2-5, with 7 nucleotides matching TRBD1. The germline gives CDR1 SGHRS, CDR2 YFSETQ. V lost 4 bases to trimming and J lost 4 bases; unmatched junction nucleotides: 7. The CDR3 spans 14 residues. The CDR3 nucleotides are TGCGCCAGCAGCAGCCGGGACAGTTTAGAGACCCAGTACTTC. It codes for CASSSRDSLETQYF.

The chain joins TRBV5-1 to TRBJ2-7; D remains unclear. Germline loops: CDR1 SGHRS, CDR2 YFSETQ. V was clipped by 1 base and J by 0 bases, with 11 bases between them. The CDR3 sequence is 15 residues long. The CDR3 DNA sequence: TGCGCCAGCAGCTTGACCCGTCCTAGCTCCTACGAGCAGTACTTC. Its protein product is CASSLTRPSSYEQYF.

The chain employs TRBV5-1 and TRBJ2-1; D possibly uses TRBD1 or TRBD2 (6 bases each). The CDR3 covers 15 residues. Trimming took 2 bases from V and 4 from J, leaving 13 bases between them. Germline CDR1 is SGHRS and CDR2 is YFSETQ. The CDR3 sequence: CASSFGGGDYNEQFF. The CDR3 nucleotides read TGCGCCAGCAGCTTTGGAGGGGGAGATTACAATGAGCAGTTCTTC.

The chain carries TRBV2 and TRBJ2-3, with 11 bases lining up with TRBD2. The germline gives CDR1 SNHLY, CDR2 FYNNEI. CDR3 length: 15 amino acids. V dropped 6 bases and J dropped 4; count of bases not matched to a gene: 6. CDR3 nucleotides: TGTGCCAGCAGGCGATTAGCGGGGGGGTCAGATACGCAGTATTTT. It is translated as CASRRLAGGSDTQYF.

The chain combines TRBV6-1 with TRBJ1-2, with D possibly TRBD1 on 5 matching bases. Germline values: CDR1 MNHNS, CDR2 SASEGT. The CDR3 is 13 amino acids. V lost 3 bases to trimming and J lost 7 bases, with 12 bases between them. The CDR3 spells CASSDPPGVGYTF. The CDR3 bases are TGTGCCAGCAGTGACCCCCCGGGGGTTGGCTACACCTTC.